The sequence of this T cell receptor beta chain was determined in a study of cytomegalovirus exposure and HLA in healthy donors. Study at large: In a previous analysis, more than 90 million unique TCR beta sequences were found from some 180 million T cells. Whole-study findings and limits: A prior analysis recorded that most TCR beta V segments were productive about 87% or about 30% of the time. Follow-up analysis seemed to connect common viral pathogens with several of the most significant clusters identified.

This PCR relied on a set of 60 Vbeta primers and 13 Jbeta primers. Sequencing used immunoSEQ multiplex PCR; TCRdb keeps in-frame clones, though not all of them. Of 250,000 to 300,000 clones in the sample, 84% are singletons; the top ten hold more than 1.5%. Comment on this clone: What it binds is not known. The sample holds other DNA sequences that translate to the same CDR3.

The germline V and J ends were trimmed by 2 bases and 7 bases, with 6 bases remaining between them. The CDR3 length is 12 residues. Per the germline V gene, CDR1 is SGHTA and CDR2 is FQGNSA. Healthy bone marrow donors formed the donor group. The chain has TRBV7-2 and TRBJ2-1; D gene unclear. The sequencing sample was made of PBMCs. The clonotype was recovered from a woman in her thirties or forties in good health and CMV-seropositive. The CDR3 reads CASSLTRNEQFF. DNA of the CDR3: TGTGCCAGCAGCTTAACTCGGAATGAGCAGTTCTTC.